This TCR beta chain was profiled in a study of blood T cell repertoires in COVID-19. Study overall: PBMCs, B-cell-depleted T cells, or T cells were the source of the cDNA or gDNA that made up the material.

Per the authors' pipeline: Amplification of reference gene primers was used by the study to estimate nucleated cell counts. Libraries were prepared by immunoSEQ multiplex PCR; TCRdb keeps only in-frame clonotypes and omits some of them. V and J calls and clone size are those listed in that table; D and trimming were worked out from the DNA. Here the sample spans fewer than 300,000 clones, 85% being singletons. V was cut by 1 base and J by 4 bases, with 13 bases left in between. The germline V gene encodes CDR1 SGHTA and CDR2 FQGNSA. This CDR3 has 15 amino acids. The V and J genes are TRBV7-2 and TRBJ1-2; D is uncertain. This sequence was found in a woman between 50 and 59 years old who had recovered from COVID-19. The sequencing input was PBMCs or T cells enriched from blood (not recorded which). CDR3 in DNA: TGTGCCAGCAGCTTAGGGAGGCAGATTAGCTATGGCTACACCTTC. This encodes CASSLGRQISYGYTF.